What follows are 23 T cell receptor beta chains derived from one specimen sequenced in a study of blood T cell repertoires in COVID-19. Sequencing was performed with immunoSEQ multiplex PCR; in TCRdb, only in-frame clones are kept and a portion is missing. Of 250,000 to 350,000 clones in the sample, 86% were seen once. The sequenced sample was peripheral blood. Receptors were obtained from a woman in her twenties or thirties with active or convalescent COVID-19.

The chain carries TRBV29-1 and TRBJ1-1; 10 bases agree with TRBD1. The trim removed 4 bases at V and 4 bases at J, leaving 6 bases unmatched. Germline assignment: CDR1 SQVTM and CDR2 ANQGSEA. The CDR3 has 14 amino acids. In nucleotides, the CDR3 is TGCAGCGTTGTACTGGGACAGGGGTTCACTGAAGCTTTCTTT. Translating gives CSVVLGQGFTEAFF.

The V and J genes are TRBV6-6 and TRBJ1-6; no clear D gene. The CDR3 runs to 11 residues. Looked up from germline, CDR1 is MNHNY and CDR2 is SVGAGI (reference sequence). V lost 7 bases and J 8 bases, leaving 6 bases between the germline ends. The CDR3 bases are TGTGCCAGCAATCAGGATTCACCCCTCCACTTT. Protein: CASNQDSPLHF.

V is TRBV6-2 or TRBV6-3 and J is TRBJ1-2; no firm D call. The CDR3 covers 15 residues. V was clipped by 0 bases and J by 4 bases, with 12 bases between them. Germline assignment: CDR1 MNHEY and CDR2 SVGEGT. The CDR3 nucleotides are TGTGCCAGCAGTTACTCGGTCAGGCAGGCCTATGGCTACACCTTC. Protein: CASSYSVRQAYGYTF.

This sequence joins TRBV7-6 and TRBJ1-1; 11 nucleotides align to TRBD1. The J segment lost 3 bases and the V segment lost 5 bases, leaving 5 bases of the junction unmatched. The CDR3 has 15 amino acids. Germline assignment: CDR1 SGHVS and CDR2 FNYEAQ. The CDR3 nucleotides read TGTGCCAGCAGCGACGGACAGGGGGCGGACACTGAAGCTTTCTTT. Residues: CASSDGQGADTEAFF.

This clone was picked up one time. The CDR3 bases are TGCGCCAGCAGCCCCGACAGAAACCCCTATGGCTACACCTTC. Encoded protein: CASSPDRNPYGYTF. J is TRBJ1-2 and V is TRBV4-3, with TRBD1 as a possible D gene (5 bases). Per the germline V gene, CDR1 is LGHNA and CDR2 is YSLEER. V was pared by 4 bases and J by 4 bases, with 13 bases between. The CDR3 loop spans 14 amino acids.

This sequence joins TRBV15 and TRBJ1-5; possible D gene TRBD1, 6 bases. The germline V and J ends were trimmed by 9 bases and 4 bases, with 16 bases remaining between them. This CDR3 comprises 14 residues. Germline assignment: CDR1 LNHNV and CDR2 YYDKDF (reference sequence). CDR3 loop: CATRGGGRNQPQHF. The CDR3 DNA sequence: TGTGCCACTCGAGGGGGGGGCCGTAATCAGCCCCAGCATTTT.

The chain joins TRBV15 to TRBJ1-1, with D possibly being TRBD1 (5 bases). The CDR3 consists of 14 residues. V lost 5 bases and J lost 1, with 11 bases in between. Germline-derived CDR1 and CDR2 are LNHNV and YYDKDF (reference sequence). This CDR3 reads CATSPGRGNTEAFF. For the CDR3, the DNA is TGTGCCACCAGCCCGGGGCGGGGGAACACTGAAGCTTTCTTT.

J is TRBJ1-2 and V is TRBV28, with 9 bases lining up with TRBD1. The CDR3 is 14 amino acids. Germline loops: CDR1 MDHEN, CDR2 SYDVKM. V gave up 6 bases and J gave up 8 bases; unmatched junction bases: 10. The DNA of the CDR3 is TGTGCCAGCAGGTTACAGGGGGCGCCCAGCGGCTACACCTTC. It yields the protein CASRLQGAPSGYTF.

This sequence joins TRBV30 and TRBJ1-2; D gene uncertain. Trimming shortened V by 0 bases and J by 0 bases, and 17 bases separated the two germline ends. This CDR3 has 17 residues. The germline gives CDR1 GTSNPN, CDR2 SVGIG (reference sequence). The CDR3 spells CAWSVRVNRGTNYGYTF. In DNA form, the CDR3 reads TGTGCCTGGAGTGTACGGGTGAATCGAGGAACTAACTATGGCTACACCTTC.

The chain has TRBV6-2 or TRBV6-3 and TRBJ2-5; D unclear. Trimming removed 0 bases at V and 5 bases at J, with 10 bases between. CDR1 is MNHEY, CDR2 SVGEGT, per germline. The CDR3 loop spans 14 amino acids. DNA of the CDR3: TGTGCCAGCAGTTACTCGAGCGTTGAGGAGACCCAGTACTTC. It encodes CASSYSSVEETQYF.

This rearrangement joins TRBV9 to TRBJ1-5; 8 bases match TRBD1. The germline V gene has CDR1 SGDLS and CDR2 YYNGEE. This CDR3 is built from 15 residues. V lost 3 bases, J lost 4 bases, and 6 bases stayed unmatched. In DNA form, the CDR3 reads TGTGCCAGCAGCGACTCAGGGGGCTGGAATCAGCCCCAGCATTTT. Protein: CASSDSGGWNQPQHF.

In DNA, the CDR3 is TGTGCCAGCAGGATCCAGACAGACACTGAAGCTTTCTTT. Protein sequence: CASRIQTDTEAFF. The chain employs TRBV6-5 and TRBJ1-1; D possibly corresponds to TRBD1 (5 bases). Looked up from germline, CDR1 is MNHEY and CDR2 is SVGAGI. The CDR3 contains 13 residues. Trimming removed 6 bases at V and 3 bases at J, with 11 bases between.

The rearrangement links TRBV6-2 or TRBV6-3 to TRBJ1-1; no firm D call. V was trimmed by 5 bases and J by 7 bases, leaving 17 bases between them. This CDR3 has 14 amino acids. The V gene's germline CDR1 is MNHEY and CDR2 SVGEGT. For the CDR3, the DNA is TGTGCCAGCAGTCGAGCCACGGCGCGGGGTGAAGCTTTCTTT. It yields the protein CASSRATARGEAFF.

The sample holds one count of this clone. This chain links TRBV5-6 with TRBJ1-3; 8 nucleotides align to TRBD1. From germline, CDR1 is SGHDT and CDR2 YYEEEE. CDR3 length: 15 amino acids. Losses at the gene ends were 3 bases for V and 2 bases for J; bases not matched to a gene: 4. For the CDR3, the DNA is TGTGCCAGCAGCTACCCGGGACAGGCTGGAAACACCATATATTTT. Its translation: CASSYPGQAGNTIYF.

This chain connects TRBV6-2 or TRBV6-3 to TRBJ1-5; D might be TRBD1 (5 bases). The CDR3 loop spans 15 amino acids. CDR1 MNHEY and CDR2 SVGEGT come from the germline V gene. With 6 bases removed from V and 2 bases from J, the gap between germline ends came to 14 bases. CDR3 in amino acids: CASSLDSLGNQPQHF. The CDR3 DNA sequence: TGTGCCAGCAGCCTCGACAGCCTTGGCAATCAGCCCCAGCATTTT.

This clone was seen a single time. V is TRBV18 and J is TRBJ1-3; 9 bases map to TRBD1. Trimming cost V 4 bases and J 0 bases; bases outside gene matches: 4. This CDR3 comprises 16 residues. Germline values: CDR1 KGHSH, CDR2 LQKENI. The CDR3 is CASSQVDRGSGNTIYF. In nucleotides, the CDR3 is TGTGCCAGCTCACAGGTGGACAGGGGCTCTGGAAACACCATATATTTT.

The chain uses TRBV12-3 or TRBV12-4 and TRBJ2-7, with a possible D match to TRBD2 (5 bases). CDR3 length equals 13 residues. Trimming removed 2 bases from V and 5 bases from J, with 10 bases in between. The CDR3 sequence is CASSLPGSHEQYF. CDR3 nucleotides: TGTGCCAGCAGTTTACCGGGGTCCCACGAGCAGTACTTC.

This clone was detected only once. The chain combines TRBV21-1 with TRBJ1-2; no DNA check was done on the table's D call, TRBD1. TRBV21-1 is given as a pseudogene. The CDR3 has 19 amino acids. CDR3 sequence reads: CASSKEPAIPGHPSRGYTF. The CDR3, as DNA: TGTGCCAGCAGCAAAGAACCCGCAATACCGGGACACCCTAGCCGTGGCTACACCTTC.

The gene calls are TRBV9 and TRBJ2-3; TRBD2 aligns across 11 bases. The CDR3 has 16 amino acids. Per germline, CDR1 SGDLS and CDR2 YYNGEE. V trimming: 4 bases; J trimming: 5 bases; junction bases outside the gene matches: 9. The CDR3 loop reads CASSSRTSGGKDTQYF. DNA of the CDR3: TGTGCCAGCAGCTCACGAACTAGCGGGGGAAAAGATACGCAGTATTTT.

The chain employs TRBV7-2 and TRBJ1-2, with a weak D call TRBD1 (6 bases). Between the trimmed V and J ends, which lost 6 bases and 5 bases, there was a span of 13 bases. CDR1 is SGHTA and CDR2 is FQGNSA in the germline V gene. The CDR3 is 13 residues long. CDR3 in DNA: TGTGCCAGCAGTCCACAGGGATTTTATGGCTACACCTTC. Translation: CASSPQGFYGYTF.

The chain couples TRBV7-2 to TRBJ1-6; a weak D match, TRBD1 (5 bases). This CDR3 comprises 16 residues. Germline V gene lookup returns CDR1 SGHTA and CDR2 FQGNSA. V was clipped by 0 bases and J by 3 bases, with 9 bases between them. The CDR3 reads CASSLAAGNYNSPLHF. For the CDR3, the DNA is TGTGCCAGCAGCTTAGCAGCAGGGAACTATAATTCACCCCTCCACTTT.

The chain is built from TRBV28 and TRBJ2-3; D might be TRBD2 (6 bases). V shed 6 bases and J shed 0 bases, with 13 bases lying between them. CDR1 and CDR2 (germline): MDHEN, SYDVKM. This CDR3 has 15 residues. CDR3 protein: CASSLTGDSTDTQYF. CDR3 coding DNA: TGTGCCAGCAGCTTGACGGGGGATAGCACAGATACGCAGTATTTT.

The chain couples TRBV7-2 to TRBJ2-5; 12 positions match TRBD2. V shed 5 bases, J shed 5 bases, and the junction held 9 bases outside the gene matches. The CDR3 has 16 amino acids. Germline CDR1 reads SGHTA; CDR2 reads FQGNSA. This chain's CDR3 is CASSPQTSGGSETQYF. DNA of the CDR3: TGTGCCAGCAGCCCCCAGACTAGCGGGGGTTCCGAGACCCAGTACTTC.